This entry lists 14 T cell receptor beta chains sequenced from one sample in a study of control samples from healthy donors and cancer patients (dated by TCRdb to 2020 to 2022). The library was produced with the immunoSEQ multiplex PCR assay. TCRdb holds this immuneACCESS table with in-frame rearrangements only. Some clones are missing; in checked studies, unresolved V genes explain under half, and the rest has no known cause. For this sample there are about 75,000 clones; 94% appear just once. Roughly 6.1% of the sample rests with the top ten. The source material was blood. These TCRs come from a woman in her 40s in good health.

The J gene is TRBJ2-5, the V gene TRBV3-1 (or the pseudogene TRBV3-2); 14 nucleotides match TRBD2. The CDR3 totals 15 residues. The germline V gene encodes CDR1 LGHDT and CDR2 YNNKEL (reference sequence). V shed 4 bases, J shed 5 bases, and the junction held 3 bases outside the gene matches. CDR3 nucleotide sequence: TGTGCCAGCAGCCCCCGACTAGCGGGAGGGGAGACCCAGTACTTC. Translation gives CASSPRLAGGETQYF.

CDR3 sequence reads: CASSQSRTVSYGYTF. The CDR3 coding sequence is TGTGCCAGCAGCCAAAGCCGGACAGTCTCCTATGGCTACACCTTC. The J gene is TRBJ1-2, the V gene TRBV11-1, with D possibly being TRBD1 (6 bases). Deletions cut 5 bases from V and 4 bases from J, with 17 bases between. The CDR3 length is 15 residues. CDR1 and CDR2 from the germline V gene are SGHAT and FQDESV (reference sequence).

The chain is built from TRBV2 and TRBJ1-4; the D gene is possibly TRBD1 (5 bases). V dropped 6 bases and J dropped 4 bases, with 12 bases sitting between them. In germline, CDR1 is SNHLY, CDR2 FYNNEI. The CDR3 has 14 residues. CDR3 in amino acids: CASRGEILNEKLFF. DNA of the CDR3: TGTGCCAGCAGGGGGGAGATACTTAATGAAAAACTGTTTTTT.

This chain joins TRBV6-4 and TRBJ2-5, with TRBD2 matching over 14 bases. Trimming took 6 bases from V and 4 from J; bases not matched to a gene: 7. Germline V gene lookup returns CDR1 MRHNA and CDR2 SNTAGT. This CDR3 spans 16 amino acids. CDR3 region: CASRGLAGAGGETQYF. The CDR3 DNA follows: TGTGCCAGCAGGGGACTAGCGGGAGCAGGTGGAGAGACCCAGTACTTC.

J is TRBJ1-5 and V is TRBV10-3; 7 bases match TRBD1. The CDR3 length is 13 residues. Germline lookup yields CDR1 ENHRY and CDR2 SYGVKD. The V and J ends lost 7 bases and 1 base, in that order; junction bases with no gene match: 1. CDR3 in DNA: TGTGCCATCAAGGGACAGAGCAATCAGCCCCAGCATTTT. Translated, it gives CAIKGQSNQPQHF.

In DNA, the CDR3 is TGTGCCAGCAGCCACAGACTGGCCTATAATTCACCCCTCCACTTT. Protein product: CASSHRLAYNSPLHF. The V gene is TRBV28, the J gene TRBJ1-6; D not resolved. Trimming cost V 6 bases and J 2 bases, with 11 bases left between them. Looked up from germline, CDR1 is MDHEN and CDR2 is SYDVKM. The CDR3 sequence is 15 residues long.

The gene calls are TRBV7-3 and TRBJ2-3, with a weak D call TRBD1 (6 bases). V gave up 7 bases and J gave up 2 bases, with 13 bases separating them. From germline, CDR1 is SGHTA and CDR2 FQGTGA. The length of the CDR3 is 14 residues. The CDR3 sequence is CASTLGTHTDTQYF. CDR3 sequence (DNA): TGTGCCAGCACCCTCGGGACACACACAGATACGCAGTATTTT.

The chain combines TRBV27 with TRBJ2-7; D uncertain. The V end lost 5 bases, the J end lost 2 bases, and 16 bases lay between the germline ends. This CDR3 comprises 15 residues. In germline, CDR1 is MNHEY, CDR2 SMNVEV (reference sequence). DNA for the CDR3: TGTGCCAGCAGTCCTCTAGGGCTCTCCACCTACGAGCAGTACTTC. The encoded protein is CASSPLGLSTYEQYF.

The chain has TRBV5-4 and TRBJ1-3, with 9 bases lining up with TRBD1. CDR1 and CDR2 (germline): SGHNT, YYREEE (reference sequence). V was clipped by 0 bases and J by 4 bases; unmatched bases: 8. This CDR3 is built from 17 residues. The CDR3: CASSLGTGALLGNTIYF. The CDR3 bases are TGTGCCAGCAGCTTGGGGACAGGGGCCCTTCTGGGAAACACCATATATTTT. Drawing the rest from reference TRBV5-4 and TRBJ1-3, the complete variable domain is ETGVTQSPTHLIKTRGQQVTLRCSSQSGHNTVSWYQQALGQGPQFIFQYYREEENGRGNFPPRFSGLQFPNYSSELNVNALELDDSALYLCASSLGTGALLGNTIYFGEGSWLTVV.

Comment on this clone: This specimen includes other DNA sequences encoding the same CDR3. The rearrangement joins TRBV12-2 to TRBJ1-5; TRBD1, as called in the table, went unchecked against the DNA. TRBV12-2 is designated a pseudogene. The length of the CDR3 is 18 residues. The CDR3 coding sequence is TGTGCAAGTCGCTTAGCGTACAGGGGCCTGTATAGCAATCAGCCCCAGCATTTT. Amino acids: CASRLAYRGLYSNQPQHF.

This rearrangement joins TRBV7-8 to TRBJ1-1; no definite D call. The CDR3 spans 11 residues. V lost 1 base to trimming and J lost 3 bases, with 0 bases between them. Germline assignment: CDR1 SGHVS and CDR2 FQNEAQ. In DNA form, the CDR3 reads TGTGCCAGCAGCTTAGACACTGAAGCTTTCTTT. Protein sequence: CASSLDTEAFF.

The CDR3 sequence: CASIEGLEAFF. CDR3 coding DNA: TGTGCCAGCATAGAGGGCCTTGAAGCTTTCTTT. The chain uses TRBV27 and TRBJ1-1; D remains ambiguous. Trimming removed 7 bases at V and 7 bases at J, with 10 bases between. In germline, CDR1 is MNHEY, CDR2 SMNVEV (reference sequence). There are 11 residues in the CDR3.

The rearrangement joins TRBV4-3 to TRBJ2-6, with D possibly TRBD2 on 5 matching bases. Germline V gene data show CDR1 as LGHNA and CDR2 as YSLEER. There are 16 residues in the CDR3. The germline V and J ends were trimmed by 2 bases and 1 base, with 9 bases remaining between them. CDR3 region: CASSQLGVSGANVLTF. The CDR3 DNA is TGCGCCAGCAGCCAACTCGGGGTATCTGGGGCCAACGTCCTGACTTTC.

The gene calls are TRBV28 and TRBJ2-3, with D uncertain. V shed 6 bases and J shed 6 bases, with 19 bases lying between them. The germline V gene has CDR1 MDHEN and CDR2 SYDVKM. The CDR3 has 15 residues. The CDR3 protein is CASSQRVTAPDTQYF. The CDR3 bases are TGTGCCAGCAGCCAAAGGGTAACGGCTCCGGATACGCAGTATTTT. Drawing the rest from reference TRBV28 and TRBJ2-3, the complete variable domain is DVKVTQSSRYLVKRTGEKVFLECVQDMDHENMFWYRQDPGLGLRLIYFSYDVKMKEKGDIPEGYSVSREKKERFSLILESASTNQTSMYLCASSQRVTAPDTQYFGPGTRLTVL.